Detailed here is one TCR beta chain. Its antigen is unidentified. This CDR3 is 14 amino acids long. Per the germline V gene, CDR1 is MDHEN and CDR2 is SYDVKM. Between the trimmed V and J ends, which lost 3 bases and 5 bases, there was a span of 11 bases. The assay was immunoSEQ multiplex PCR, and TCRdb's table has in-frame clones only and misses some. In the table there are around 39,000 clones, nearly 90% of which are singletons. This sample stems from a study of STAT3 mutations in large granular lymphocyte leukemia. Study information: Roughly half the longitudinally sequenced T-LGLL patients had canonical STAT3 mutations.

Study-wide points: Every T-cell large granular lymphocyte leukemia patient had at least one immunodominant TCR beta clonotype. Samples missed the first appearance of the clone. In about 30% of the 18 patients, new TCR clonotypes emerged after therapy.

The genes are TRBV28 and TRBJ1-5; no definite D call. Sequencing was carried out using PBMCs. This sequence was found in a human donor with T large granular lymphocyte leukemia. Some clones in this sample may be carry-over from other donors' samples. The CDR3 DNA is TGTGCCAGCAGTTTCCGCGCTGACGATCAGCCCCAGCATTTT. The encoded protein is CASSFRADDQPQHF.